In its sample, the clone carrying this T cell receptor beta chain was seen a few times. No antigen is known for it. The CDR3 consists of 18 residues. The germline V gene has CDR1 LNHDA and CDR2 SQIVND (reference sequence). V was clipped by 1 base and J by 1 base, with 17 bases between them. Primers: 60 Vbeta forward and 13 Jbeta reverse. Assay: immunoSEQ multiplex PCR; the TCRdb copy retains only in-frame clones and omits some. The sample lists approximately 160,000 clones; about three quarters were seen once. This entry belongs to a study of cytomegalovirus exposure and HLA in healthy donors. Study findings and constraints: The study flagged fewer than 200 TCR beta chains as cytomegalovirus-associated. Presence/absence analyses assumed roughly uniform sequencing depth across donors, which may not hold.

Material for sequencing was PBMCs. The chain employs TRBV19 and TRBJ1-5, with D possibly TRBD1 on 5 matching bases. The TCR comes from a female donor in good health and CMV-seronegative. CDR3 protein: CASSIGPPQGPSNQPQHF. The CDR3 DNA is TGTGCCAGTAGTATAGGGCCCCCCCAGGGCCCAAGCAATCAGCCCCAGCATTTT.